One and the same sample provided the 27 T cell receptor beta chains below, sequenced in a study of cytomegalovirus exposure and HLA in healthy donors. PCR amplification relied on 60 Vbeta primers (plus 13 Jbeta primers). Method: immunoSEQ multiplex PCR; TCRdb's copy keeps in-frame clones and lacks some. The table shows about 130,000 clones, with around three quarters occurring only once. Sequencing was carried out using PBMCs. These receptors were collected from a female donor in good health and CMV-seronegative.

The J gene is TRBJ2-2, the V gene TRBV30, with 8 bases lining up with TRBD2. The CDR3 sequence is 14 residues long. V lost 8 bases to trimming and J lost 6 bases; unmatched junction nucleotides: 11. In germline, CDR1 is GTSNPN, CDR2 SVGIG (reference sequence). CDR3 sequence reads: CAGQPGLGSGELFF. The CDR3 region has the DNA TGTGCCGGACAGCCGGGACTAGGTTCCGGGGAGCTGTTTTTT.

J is TRBJ1-4 and V is TRBV9; D is uncertain. From germline, CDR1 is SGDLS and CDR2 YYNGEE. V dropped 3 bases and J dropped 6 bases, with 21 bases sitting between them. The CDR3 totals 17 residues. The CDR3 DNA follows: TGTGCCAGCAGCGACCCTCCATTTGGGGAGGACGATGAAAAACTGTTTTTT. As protein: CASSDPPFGEDDEKLFF.

The chain combines TRBV9 with TRBJ2-7, with a tentative D call TRBD1 (6 bases). This CDR3 is built from 14 residues. The ends were cut back, 2 bases at V and 2 bases at J, with 11 bases in the middle. Germline CDR1 and CDR2: SGDLS and YYNGEE. Here the CDR3 DNA reads TGTGCCAGCAGCGTGGACAGTTTCGCCTACGAGCAGTACTTC. Translating it yields CASSVDSFAYEQYF.

The rearrangement links TRBV9 to TRBJ1-5, with TRBD1 as a possible D gene (6 bases). V lost 0 bases, J lost 4 bases, and 11 bases lay in between. Germline values: CDR1 SGDLS, CDR2 YYNGEE. The CDR3 sequence is 15 residues long. DNA of the CDR3: TGTGCCAGCAGCGTAGGCGGGGGGCAAAATCAGCCCCAGCATTTT. Amino acids: CASSVGGGQNQPQHF.

This clone turned up a few times. This chain joins TRBV30 and TRBJ1-6; no firm D call. V lost 3 bases, J lost 4 bases, and 10 bases lay in between. This CDR3 has 14 amino acids. CDR1 is GTSNPN, CDR2 SVGIG, per germline (reference sequence). CDR3 DNA: TGTGCCTGGAGCCACCAGAGGTATAATTCACCCCTCCACTTT. This sequence encodes CAWSHQRYNSPLHF.

The chain links TRBV5-5 to TRBJ2-7; a possible D gene is TRBD2 (6 bases). The germline V gene encodes CDR1 SGHKS and CDR2 YYEKEE (reference sequence). V gave up 2 bases and J gave up 5 bases, with 17 bases separating them. This CDR3 region has 15 residues. The CDR3 sequence: CASSLGQLGGDEQYF. In DNA form, the CDR3 reads TGTGCCAGCAGCTTAGGGCAGCTTGGCGGGGACGAGCAGTACTTC.

The rearrangement joins TRBV5-4 to TRBJ1-2; possibly TRBD1 for D (5 bases). The CDR3 is 13 residues long. Trimming cost V 6 bases and J 5 bases, with 14 bases left between them. Germline V lookup: CDR1 SGHNT, CDR2 YYREEE (reference sequence). CDR3 DNA: TGTGCCAGCACTCTCCCAGGGAGGTATGGCTACACCTTC. This translates into CASTLPGRYGYTF.

This clone was counted a single time. This chain joins TRBV5-6 and TRBJ1-3, with 9 bases that match TRBD1. Germline CDR1 and CDR2: SGHDT and YYEEEE. Unmatched junction bases numbered 9, after V lost 4 bases and J lost 7 bases. The CDR3 has 15 amino acids. CDR3 DNA sequence: TGTGCCAGCAGCGCGCCGGGACAGGGCTTGAACACCATATATTTT. This sequence encodes CASSAPGQGLNTIYF.

This rearrangement joins TRBV28 to TRBJ2-5; D possibly corresponds to TRBD2 (7 bases). Germline values: CDR1 MDHEN, CDR2 SYDVKM. The CDR3 extends over 14 amino acids. The V end was cut by 10 bases, the J end by 1 base, with 16 bases between. The CDR3 DNA sequence: TGTGCCAACAAGGGGGGGGTGGGCCAAGAGACCCAGTACTTC. It encodes CANKGGVGQETQYF.

The gene calls are TRBV6-5 and TRBJ1-6; a possible D gene is TRBD1 (6 bases). The CDR3 runs 14 residues. The V gene's germline CDR1 is MNHEY and CDR2 SVGAGI. Trimming removed 2 bases from V and 6 bases from J, with 8 bases in between. This CDR3 reads CASSYQGTNSPLHF. The DNA for the CDR3 is TGTGCCAGCAGTTACCAGGGGACTAATTCACCCCTCCACTTT.

CDR3 region: CASSSDRGSTFF. The CDR3 bases are TGTGCCAGCAGCTCTGACAGGGGTTCTACTTTCTTT. V gene TRBV7-2 combines with J gene TRBJ1-1; the match to TRBD1 covers 8 bases. The CDR3 is 12 residues long. CDR1 and CDR2 from the germline V gene are SGHTA and FQGNSA. Losses at the gene ends were 4 bases for V and 12 bases for J; bases not matched to a gene: 7.

The chain employs TRBV7-9 and TRBJ1-1; D might be TRBD1 (5 bases). CDR1 is SEHNR and CDR2 is FQNEAQ in the germline V gene (reference sequence). This CDR3 region has 13 residues. The ends were cut back, 7 bases at V and 6 bases at J, with 15 bases in the middle. In DNA form, the CDR3 reads TGTGCCAGCAACGAAGCCGGGGGTCCTGAAGCTTTCTTT. Protein product: CASNEAGGPEAFF.

The V and J genes are TRBV18 and TRBJ1-5; D remains ambiguous. This CDR3 spans 13 amino acids. Germline V gene lookup returns CDR1 KGHSH and CDR2 LQKENI. Deletions cut 5 bases from V and 4 bases from J, with 9 bases between. DNA for the CDR3: TGTGCCAGCTCAACCACTTTAAATCAGCCCCAGCATTTT. It codes for CASSTTLNQPQHF.

This chain joins TRBV6-1 and TRBJ2-7; 11 bases are a match to TRBD2. The CDR3 runs 15 residues. The germline gives CDR1 MNHNS, CDR2 SASEGT. The V gene end was trimmed by 3 bases and the J gene end by 4 bases; junction bases not matched to a gene: 5. CDR3 DNA sequence: TGTGCCAGCAGTGATAGCGGGAGGGCCCGTTACGAGCAGTACTTC. Residues: CASSDSGRARYEQYF.

V is TRBV7-9 and J is TRBJ1-1; D is possibly TRBD1 (6 bases). The CDR3 sequence is 15 residues long. Germline CDR1 is SEHNR and CDR2 is FQNEAQ (reference sequence). The V end lost 2 bases, the J end lost 0 bases, and 10 bases lay between the germline ends. CDR3 protein: CASSLSTGMNTEAFF. The CDR3 coding sequence is TGTGCCAGCAGCTTATCGACAGGTATGAACACTGAAGCTTTCTTT.

The V call is TRBV5-6, the J call TRBJ2-3, with D maybe TRBD2 (6 bases). CDR3 length equals 15 residues. Germline CDR1 reads SGHDT; CDR2 reads YYEEEE. The V end was cut by 2 bases, the J end by 2 bases, with 12 bases between. The CDR3 loop reads CASSFSPSATDTQYF. The CDR3 DNA sequence: TGTGCCAGCAGCTTTTCGCCTAGCGCCACAGATACGCAGTATTTT.

This clone occurred a few times. The junction shows a germline mismatch at one end, possibly a read error. This chain connects TRBV4-2 to TRBJ2-6, with D possibly TRBD1 on 5 matching bases. Germline CDR1 LGHNA, CDR2 YNFKEQ. CDR3 length: 18 amino acids. CDR3 DNA sequence: TGTGCCAGCAGCCAAGAGGCCAGGGCCTACTCTGGGGCCAACGGCCTGACTTTC. This gives the protein CASSQEARAYSGANGLTF.

The chain uses TRBV5-1 and TRBJ1-3; D gene uncertain. The CDR3 has 14 residues. Germline values: CDR1 SGHRS, CDR2 YFSETQ. Between the trimmed V and J ends, which lost 0 bases and 0 bases, there was a span of 4 bases. CDR3 loop: CASSLASSGNTIYF. In DNA form, the CDR3 reads TGCGCCAGCAGCTTGGCGAGCTCTGGAAACACCATATATTTT.

The V gene is TRBV7-8, the J gene TRBJ1-1; a weak D match, TRBD1 (6 bases). The CDR3 is made up of 14 amino acids. CDR1 is SGHVS, CDR2 FQNEAQ, per germline. The ends were cut back, 4 bases at V and 1 base at J, with 10 bases in the middle. DNA for the CDR3: TGTGCCAGCAGCTCCCGGACAGCGAACACTGAAGCTTTCTTT. Its translation: CASSSRTANTEAFF.

The CDR3 sequence: CASSVGTASNYGYTF. The CDR3 DNA reads TGTGCCAGCAGCGTCGGGACAGCCTCTAACTATGGCTACACCTTC. The chain has TRBV9 and TRBJ1-2; TRBD1 matches 7 bases. The ends lost 2 bases at V and 0 bases at J; junction bases unmatched: 4. CDR3 length: 15 amino acids. Germline CDR1 SGDLS, CDR2 YYNGEE.

The rearrangement joins TRBV23-1 to TRBJ1-4, with 7 bases matching TRBD1. TRBV23-1 is filed as an ORF, its function uncertain. V lost 7 bases to trimming and J lost 16 bases; unmatched junction nucleotides: 6. The CDR3 sequence is 10 residues long. CDR3 bases: TGCGCCAGCATTCGACAGGGCGGGTTTTTT. It yields the protein CASIRQGGFF.

The rearrangement uses TRBV7-9 and TRBJ2-7; 7 bases align to TRBD2. V dropped 4 bases and J dropped 6; count of bases not matched to a gene: 9. CDR1 and CDR2 from the germline V gene are SEHNR and FQNEAQ (reference sequence). The CDR3 extends over 14 amino acids. The CDR3 DNA reads TGTGCCAGCAGCTCTTGGACTAGAATCCGCGAGCAGTACTTC. It encodes CASSSWTRIREQYF.

The V call is TRBV9, the J call TRBJ1-3; TRBD1 matches 12 bases. Germline V gene sequence: CDR1 SGDLS, CDR2 YYNGEE. V dropped 3 bases and J dropped 3; count of bases not matched to a gene: 10. The CDR3 is made up of 18 amino acids. The DNA of the CDR3 is TGTGCCAGCAGCGGGACCCTGGGACAGGGGGCAAGTGGAAACACCATATATTTT. Its translation is CASSGTLGQGASGNTIYF.

In this sample, this clone turned up once. The J gene is TRBJ1-6, the V gene TRBV30, with TRBD1 as a possible D gene (5 bases). The V end lost 0 bases, the J end lost 7 bases, and 10 bases lay between the germline ends. Germline V gives CDR1 GTSNPN, CDR2 SVGIG (reference sequence). This CDR3 has 14 residues. CDR3 in DNA: TGTGCCTGGAGTGTAGGGTGGGGCAATTCACCCCTCCACTTT. Its protein product is CAWSVGWGNSPLHF.

The chain is built from TRBV7-9 and TRBJ1-4; D is unclear. Germline CDR1 reads SEHNR; CDR2 reads FQNEAQ (reference sequence). Between the trimmed V and J ends, which lost 6 bases and 3 bases, there was a span of 17 bases. This CDR3 region has 16 residues. CDR3 region: CASRPTGGGANEKLFF. The CDR3 region has the DNA TGTGCCAGCAGACCCACCGGTGGAGGAGCTAATGAAAAACTGTTTTTT.

This clone was recorded once. V and J are TRBV6-6 and TRBJ1-5, with D uncertain. The CDR3 is 15 residues long. CDR1 and CDR2 from the germline V gene are MNHNY and SVGAGI (reference sequence). V lost 6 bases, J lost 0 bases, and 12 bases lay in between. CDR3 loop: CASSQQKLSNQPQHF. CDR3 DNA: TGTGCCAGCAGCCAACAGAAACTTAGCAATCAGCCCCAGCATTTT.

This clone was observed a handful of times. The chain carries TRBV6-1 and TRBJ2-1, with 9 bases aligning to TRBD2. Germline values: CDR1 MNHNS, CDR2 SASEGT. This CDR3 comprises 15 residues. The trim removed 5 bases at V and 7 bases at J, leaving 9 bases unmatched. CDR3 nucleotides: TGTGCCAGCAGTCTCAGCGGGCTAGCGGGAAATGAGCAGTTCTTC. Encoded protein: CASSLSGLAGNEQFF.